A selection of T cell receptor beta chains follows, all from one sample in a study of T-cell memory formation after mild COVID-19. Each CDR3 protein gets one entry after TCRdb re-called the 5' RACE reads with MiXCR. The table shows 150,000 to 200,000 distinct CDR3 sequences, with under 20% occurring only once. The sample consisted of PBMCs or a T cell subset sorted from them (not recorded which). The receptors shown here come from a man between 18 and 35 years old who had mild COVID-19 (a few samples of this study predate the infection). Cell type and time point are not known. Both conserved end residues are part of each CDR3. A D gene is named only where the DNA matches it firmly. Clone size is not always given. Where it is, it says once, few, many or a class for expanded clones.

TRBV12-3/TRBV12-4,-,TRBJ2-3,-,CASSLGSEDTQYF,TGTGCCAGCAGTTTAGGTAGCGAGGATACGCAGTATTTT
TRBV7-2,-,TRBJ2-5,-,CASSLSAGETQYF,TGTGCCAGCAGCTTATCGGCAGGGGAGACCCAGTACTTC
TRBV4-1,TRBD1,TRBJ2-1,few,CASSQAGQGANEQFF,TGCGCCAGCAGCCAAGCGGGACAGGGGGCCAATGAGCAGTTCTTC
TRBV20-1,-,TRBJ1-2,-,CSANVAAGRGYGYTF,TGCAGTGCTAATGTCGCCGCAGGGCGCGGCTATGGCTACACCTTC
TRBV5-1,TRBD1,TRBJ1-1,-,CASNTGGVSTEAFF,TGCGCCAGCAACACAGGGGGAGTATCCACTGAAGCTTTCTTT
TRBV5-4,TRBD1,TRBJ2-7,few,CASSLRTGSYEQYF,TGTGCCAGCAGCTTGAGGACAGGGTCCTACGAGCAGTACTTC
TRBV7-2,-,TRBJ2-2,many,CASSFSPGTGELFF,TGTGCCAGCAGCTTTAGTCCGGGCACCGGGGAGCTGTTTTTT
TRBV5-1,TRBD1,TRBJ1-5,-,CASSFSGTGNQPQHF,TGCGCCAGCAGCTTCTCCGGGACAGGCAATCAGCCCCAGCATTTT
TRBV5-1,-,TRBJ1-1,few,CASSFAGIRSTEAFF,TGCGCCAGCAGCTTTGCAGGGATTAGAAGCACTGAAGCTTTCTTT
TRBV7-6,-,TRBJ2-7,-,CASSLVQGSSYEQYF,TGTGCCAGCAGCTTAGTGCAGGGGAGTTCCTACGAGCAGTACTTC
TRBV6-6,-,TRBJ1-4,-,CASRGVDEKLFF,TGTGCCAGCAGGGGGGTTGATGAAAAACTGTTTTTT
TRBV6-2/TRBV6-3,-,TRBJ2-1,-,CATQLQNRDGAYNEQFF,TGTGCCACCCAACTTCAGAACCGGGACGGTGCGTACAATGAGCAGTTCTTC
TRBV27,-,TRBJ2-3,-,CASSLPRRGGTDTQYF,TGTGCCAGCAGTTTACCGCGGAGGGGCGGCACAGATACGCAGTATTTT
TRBV12-3/TRBV12-4,TRBD1,TRBJ1-2,many,CASRSQGAQYGYTF,TGTGCCAGCAGATCACAGGGGGCACAATATGGCTACACCTTC
TRBV6-6,-,TRBJ1-1,-,CASRVDEAFF,TGTGCCAGCCGAGTGGATGAAGCTTTCTTT